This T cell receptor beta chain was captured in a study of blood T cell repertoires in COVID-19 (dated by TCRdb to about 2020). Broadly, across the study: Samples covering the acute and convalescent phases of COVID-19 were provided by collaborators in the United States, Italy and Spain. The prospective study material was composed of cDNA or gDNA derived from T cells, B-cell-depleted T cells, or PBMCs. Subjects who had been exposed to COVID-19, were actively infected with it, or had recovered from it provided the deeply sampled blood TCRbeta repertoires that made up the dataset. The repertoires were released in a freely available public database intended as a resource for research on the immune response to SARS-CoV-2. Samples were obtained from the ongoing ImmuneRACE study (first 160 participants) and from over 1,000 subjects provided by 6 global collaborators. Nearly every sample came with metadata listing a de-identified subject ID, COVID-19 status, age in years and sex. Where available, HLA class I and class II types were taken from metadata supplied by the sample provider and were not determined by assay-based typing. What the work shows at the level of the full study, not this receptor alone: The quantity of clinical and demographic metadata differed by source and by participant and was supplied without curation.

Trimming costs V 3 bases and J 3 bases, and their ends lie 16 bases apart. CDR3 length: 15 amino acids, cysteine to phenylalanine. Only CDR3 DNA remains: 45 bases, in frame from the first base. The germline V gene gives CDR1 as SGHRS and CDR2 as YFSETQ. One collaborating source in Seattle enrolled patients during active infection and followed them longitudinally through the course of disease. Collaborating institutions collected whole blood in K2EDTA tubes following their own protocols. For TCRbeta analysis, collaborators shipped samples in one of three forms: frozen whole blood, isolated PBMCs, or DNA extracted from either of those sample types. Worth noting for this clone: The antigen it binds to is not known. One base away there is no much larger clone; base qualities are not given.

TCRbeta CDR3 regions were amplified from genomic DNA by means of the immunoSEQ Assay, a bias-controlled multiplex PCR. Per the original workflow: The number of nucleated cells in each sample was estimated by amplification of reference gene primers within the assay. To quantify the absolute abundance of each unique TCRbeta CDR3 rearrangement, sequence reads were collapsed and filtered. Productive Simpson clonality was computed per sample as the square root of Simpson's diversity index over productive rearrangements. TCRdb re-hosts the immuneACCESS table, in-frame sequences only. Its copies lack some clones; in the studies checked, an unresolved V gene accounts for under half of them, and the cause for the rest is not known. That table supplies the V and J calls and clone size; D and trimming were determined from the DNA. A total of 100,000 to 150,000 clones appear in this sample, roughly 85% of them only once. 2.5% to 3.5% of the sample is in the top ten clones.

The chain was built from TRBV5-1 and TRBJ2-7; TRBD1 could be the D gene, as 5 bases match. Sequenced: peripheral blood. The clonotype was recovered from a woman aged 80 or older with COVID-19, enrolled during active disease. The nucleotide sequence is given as TGCGCCAGCAGCTCGACAGTCTCCTCCTTCTACGAGCAGTACTTC. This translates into CASSSTVSSFYEQYF.